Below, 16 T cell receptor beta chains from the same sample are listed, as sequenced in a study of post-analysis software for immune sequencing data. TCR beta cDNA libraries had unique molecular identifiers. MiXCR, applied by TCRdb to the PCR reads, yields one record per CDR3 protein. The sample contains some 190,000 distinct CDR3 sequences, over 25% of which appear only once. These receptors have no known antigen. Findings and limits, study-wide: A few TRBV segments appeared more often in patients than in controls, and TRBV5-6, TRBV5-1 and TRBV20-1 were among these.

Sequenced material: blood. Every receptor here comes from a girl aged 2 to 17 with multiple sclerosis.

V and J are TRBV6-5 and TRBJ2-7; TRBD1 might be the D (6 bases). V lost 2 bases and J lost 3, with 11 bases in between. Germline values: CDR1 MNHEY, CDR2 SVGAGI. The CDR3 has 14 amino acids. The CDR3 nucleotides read TGTGCCAGCAGTTACGGGACAATAAGCTACGAGCAGTACTTC. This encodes CASSYGTISYEQYF.

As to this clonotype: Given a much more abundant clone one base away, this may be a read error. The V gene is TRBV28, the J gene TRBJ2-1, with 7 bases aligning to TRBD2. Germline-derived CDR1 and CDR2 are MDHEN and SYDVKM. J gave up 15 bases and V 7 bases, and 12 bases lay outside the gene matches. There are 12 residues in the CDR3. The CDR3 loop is CASNSGAGKRFF. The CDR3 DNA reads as TGTGCCAGCAACAGCGGGGCCGGGAAGCGGTTCTTC.

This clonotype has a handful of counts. As DNA, the CDR3 is TGCGCCAGCAGCCGCGGCGGCACAGGATTATCCTATAATTCACCCCTCCACTTT. It translates to CASSRGGTGLSYNSPLHF. The gene calls are TRBV5-1 and TRBJ1-6; maybe TRBD1 (5 bases). The CDR3 is made up of 18 amino acids. The germline gives CDR1 SGHRS, CDR2 YFSETQ. V was clipped by 4 bases and J by 1 base, with 18 bases between them.

The CDR3 loop is CASSVTAMNTEAFF. Written as DNA, the CDR3 is TGTGCCAGCAGTGTGACCGCGATGAACACTGAAGCTTTCTTT. This chain connects TRBV12-3 or TRBV12-4 to TRBJ1-1, with unresolved D. V lost 5 bases to trimming and J lost 0 bases, with 10 bases between them. The CDR3 contains 14 residues.

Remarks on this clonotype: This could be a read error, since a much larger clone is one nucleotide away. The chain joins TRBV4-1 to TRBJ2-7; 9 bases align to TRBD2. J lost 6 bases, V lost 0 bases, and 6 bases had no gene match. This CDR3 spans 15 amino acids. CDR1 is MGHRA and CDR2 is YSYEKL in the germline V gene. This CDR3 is CASSQDRIAGVEQYF. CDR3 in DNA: TGCGCCAGCAGCCAAGATCGGATAGCGGGGGTCGAGCAGTACTTC.

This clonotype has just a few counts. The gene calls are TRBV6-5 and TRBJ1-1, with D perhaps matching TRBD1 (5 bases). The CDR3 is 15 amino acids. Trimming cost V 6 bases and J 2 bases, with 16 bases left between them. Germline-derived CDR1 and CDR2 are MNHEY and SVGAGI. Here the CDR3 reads CASSRPGPKNTEAFF. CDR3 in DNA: TGTGCCAGCAGCCGCCCGGGACCCAAAAACACTGAAGCTTTCTTT.

In DNA form, the CDR3 reads TGTGCCAGCTCTACGTTTGGACAGGGGACGGCCAACGTCCTGACTTTC. The encoded protein is CASSTFGQGTANVLTF. The chain couples TRBV18 to TRBJ2-6; the match to TRBD1 covers 9 bases. V lost 6 bases to trimming and J lost 6 bases; unmatched junction nucleotides: 9. Germline V gene data show CDR1 as KGHSH and CDR2 as LQKENI. The CDR3 is 16 amino acids.

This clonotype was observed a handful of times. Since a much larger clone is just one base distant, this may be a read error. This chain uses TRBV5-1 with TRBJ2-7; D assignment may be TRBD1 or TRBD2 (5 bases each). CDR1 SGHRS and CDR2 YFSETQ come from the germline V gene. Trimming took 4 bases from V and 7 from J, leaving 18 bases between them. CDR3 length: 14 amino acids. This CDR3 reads CASSGGTAGMEQYF. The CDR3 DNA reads TGCGCCAGCAGCGGTGGGACGGCCGGAATGGAGCAGTACTTC. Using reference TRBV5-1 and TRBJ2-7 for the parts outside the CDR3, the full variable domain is KAGVTQTPRYLIKTRGQQVTLSCSPISGHRSVSWYQQTPGQGLQFLFEYFSETQRNKGNFPGRFSGRQFSNSRSEMNVSTLELGDSALYLCASSGGTAGMEQYFGPGTRLTVT.

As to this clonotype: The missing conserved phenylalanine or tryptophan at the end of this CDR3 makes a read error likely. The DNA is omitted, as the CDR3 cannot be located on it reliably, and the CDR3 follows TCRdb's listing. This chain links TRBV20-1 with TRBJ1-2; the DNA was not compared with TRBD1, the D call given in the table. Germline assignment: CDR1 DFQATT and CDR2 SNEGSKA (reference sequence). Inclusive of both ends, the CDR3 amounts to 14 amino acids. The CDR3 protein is CGDQGGPSDYGYTC.

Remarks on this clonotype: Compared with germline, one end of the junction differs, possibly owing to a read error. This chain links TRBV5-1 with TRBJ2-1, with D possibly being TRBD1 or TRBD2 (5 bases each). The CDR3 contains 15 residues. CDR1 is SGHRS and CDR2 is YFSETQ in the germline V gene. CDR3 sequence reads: CASSRGVIGFNERFF. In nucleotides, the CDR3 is TGCGCCAGCAGCCGAGGGGTGATTGGTTTCAATGAGCGGTTCTTC. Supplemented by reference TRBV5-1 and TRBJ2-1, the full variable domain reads KAGVTQTPRYLIKTRGQQVTLSCSPISGHRSVSWYQQTPGQGLQFLFEYFSETQRNKGNFPGRFSGRQFSNSRSEMNVSTLELGDSALYLCASSRGVIGFNERFFGPGTRLTVL.

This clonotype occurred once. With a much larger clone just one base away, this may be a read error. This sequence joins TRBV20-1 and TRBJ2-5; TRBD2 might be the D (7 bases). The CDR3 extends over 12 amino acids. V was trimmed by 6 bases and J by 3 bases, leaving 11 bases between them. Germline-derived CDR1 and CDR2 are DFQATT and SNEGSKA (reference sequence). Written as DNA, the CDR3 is TGCAGTGCCAAGGGGGGGAAAGAGACCCAGTACTTC. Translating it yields CSAKGGKETQYF.

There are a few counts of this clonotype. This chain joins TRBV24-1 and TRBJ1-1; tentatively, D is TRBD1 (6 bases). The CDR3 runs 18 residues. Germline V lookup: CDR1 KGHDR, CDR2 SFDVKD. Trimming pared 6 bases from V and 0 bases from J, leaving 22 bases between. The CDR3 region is CATSTGTFLRFVNTEAFF. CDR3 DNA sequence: TGTGCCACCAGTACGGGGACATTTTTACGGTTTGTGAACACTGAAGCTTTCTTT.

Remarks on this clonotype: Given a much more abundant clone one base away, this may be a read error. Written as DNA, the CDR3 is TGTGCCAGCAGTATGACAGTGGTAACAGATACGCAGTATTTT. As protein: CASSMTVVTDTQYF. V and J are TRBV12-3 or TRBV12-4 and TRBJ2-3; possibly TRBD1 for D (5 bases). The V and J ends lost 5 bases and 3 bases respectively, with 12 bases between them. The CDR3 sequence is 14 residues long.

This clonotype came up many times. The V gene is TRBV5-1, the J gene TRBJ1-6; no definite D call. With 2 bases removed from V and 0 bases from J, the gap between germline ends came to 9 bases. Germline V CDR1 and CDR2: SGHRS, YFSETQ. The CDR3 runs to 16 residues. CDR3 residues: CASSLARDSYNSPLHF. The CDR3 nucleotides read TGCGCCAGCAGCTTAGCACGGGACTCCTATAATTCACCCCTCCACTTT. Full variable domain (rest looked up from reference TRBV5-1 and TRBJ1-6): KAGVTQTPRYLIKTRGQQVTLSCSPISGHRSVSWYQQTPGQGLQFLFEYFSETQRNKGNFPGRFSGRQFSNSRSEMNVSTLELGDSALYLCASSLARDSYNSPLHFGNGTRLTVT.

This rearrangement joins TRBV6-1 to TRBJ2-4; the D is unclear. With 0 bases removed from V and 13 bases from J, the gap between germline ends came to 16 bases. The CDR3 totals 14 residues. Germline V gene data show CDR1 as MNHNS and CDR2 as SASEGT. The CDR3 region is CASSEAWPDPWQYF. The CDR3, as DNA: TGTGCCAGCAGTGAAGCGTGGCCAGACCCATGGCAGTACTTC.

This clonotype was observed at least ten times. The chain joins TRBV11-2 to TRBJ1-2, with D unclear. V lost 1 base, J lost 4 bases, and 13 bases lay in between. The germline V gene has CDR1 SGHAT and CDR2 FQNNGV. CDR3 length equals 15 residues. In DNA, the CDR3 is TGTGCCAGCAGCTTAGGGACCGATCCGGGCTATGGCTACACCTTC. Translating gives CASSLGTDPGYGYTF.